The entry that follows covers one TCR beta chain sequence. Antigen unknown. Libraries were prepared by immunoSEQ multiplex PCR; TCRdb keeps only in-frame clonotypes and omits some of them. Here the sample spans about 150,000 clones, more than 90% being singletons. The data derive from a study of T cell responses to AZD1222 COVID-19 vaccine. Findings and caveats of the study: Only six people who got AZD1222 tested seropositive at baseline. Females outnumbered males among donors, who were mostly white British; clonal diversity was possibly underestimated. Spike-specific TCR breadth and depth grew following two AZD1222 doses.

In germline, CDR1 is SEHNR, CDR2 FQNEAQ (reference sequence). Trimming stripped 5 bases from V and 3 bases from J, with 3 bases between. The CDR3 loop spans 11 amino acids. The V gene is TRBV7-9, the J gene TRBJ2-3; D unclear. The source was peripheral blood, collected on day 0 of AZD1222 vaccination. The receptor was derived from an adult in good health. The CDR3 reads CASSQTDTQYF. The CDR3, as DNA: TGTGCCAGCAGCCAGACAGATACGCAGTATTTT.